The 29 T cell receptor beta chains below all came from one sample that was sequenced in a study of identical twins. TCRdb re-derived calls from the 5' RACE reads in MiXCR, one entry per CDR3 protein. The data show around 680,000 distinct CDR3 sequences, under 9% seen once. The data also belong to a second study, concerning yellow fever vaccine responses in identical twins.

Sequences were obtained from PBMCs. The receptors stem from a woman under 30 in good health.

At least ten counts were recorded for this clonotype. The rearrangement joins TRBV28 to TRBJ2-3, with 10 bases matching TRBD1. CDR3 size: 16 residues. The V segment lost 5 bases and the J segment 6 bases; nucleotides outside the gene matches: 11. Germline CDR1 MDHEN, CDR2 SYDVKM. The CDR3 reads CASSASRDRGADTQYF. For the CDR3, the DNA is TGTGCCAGCAGTGCCTCCCGGGACAGGGGTGCCGATACGCAGTATTTT.

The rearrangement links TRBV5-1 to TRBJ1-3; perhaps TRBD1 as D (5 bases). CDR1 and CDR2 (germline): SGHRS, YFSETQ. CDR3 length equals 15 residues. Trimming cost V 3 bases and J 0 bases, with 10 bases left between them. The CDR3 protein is CASSWDGSSGNTIYF. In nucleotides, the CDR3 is TGCGCCAGCAGCTGGGACGGAAGCTCTGGAAACACCATATATTTT.

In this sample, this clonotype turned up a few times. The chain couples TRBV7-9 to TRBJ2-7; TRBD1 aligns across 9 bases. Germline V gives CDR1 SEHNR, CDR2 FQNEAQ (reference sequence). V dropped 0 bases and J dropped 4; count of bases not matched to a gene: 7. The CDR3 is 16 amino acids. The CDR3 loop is CASSLAETGGLYEQYF. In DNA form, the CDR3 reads TGTGCCAGCAGCTTAGCCGAGACAGGGGGGCTTTACGAGCAGTACTTC.

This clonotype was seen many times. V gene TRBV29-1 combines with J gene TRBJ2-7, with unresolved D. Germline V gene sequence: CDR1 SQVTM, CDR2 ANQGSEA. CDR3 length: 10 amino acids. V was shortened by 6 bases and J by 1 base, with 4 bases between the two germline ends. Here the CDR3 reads CSVQSYEQYF. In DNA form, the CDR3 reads TGCAGCGTGCAGTCCTACGAGCAGTACTTC.

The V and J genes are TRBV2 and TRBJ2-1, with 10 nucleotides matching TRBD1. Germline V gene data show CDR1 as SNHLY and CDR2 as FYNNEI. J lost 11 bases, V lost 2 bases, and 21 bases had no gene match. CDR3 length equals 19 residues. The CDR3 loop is CASSERSFGTGQGPPKQFF. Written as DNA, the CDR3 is TGTGCCAGCAGTGAAAGAAGCTTTGGCACGGGACAGGGGCCTCCCAAGCAGTTCTTC. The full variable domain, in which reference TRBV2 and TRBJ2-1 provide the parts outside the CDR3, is EPEVTQTPSHQVTQMGQEVILRCVPISNHLYFYWYRQILGQKVEFLVSFYNNEISEKSEIFDDQFSVERPDGSNFTLKIRSTKLEDSAMYFCASSERSFGTGQGPPKQFFGPGTRLTVL.

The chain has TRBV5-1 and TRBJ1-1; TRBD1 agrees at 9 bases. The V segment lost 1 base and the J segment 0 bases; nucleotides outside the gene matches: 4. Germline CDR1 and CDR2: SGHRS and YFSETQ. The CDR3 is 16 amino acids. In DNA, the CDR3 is TGCGCCAGCAGCTTGTGGGGGGACAGGGTGAACACTGAAGCTTTCTTT. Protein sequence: CASSLWGDRVNTEAFF.

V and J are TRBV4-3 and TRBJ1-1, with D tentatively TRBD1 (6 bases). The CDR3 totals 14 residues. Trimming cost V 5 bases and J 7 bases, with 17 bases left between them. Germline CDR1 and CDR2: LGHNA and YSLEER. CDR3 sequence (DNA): TGCGCCAGCAGCGGTAACAGGGTAAATGGTGAAGCTTTCTTT. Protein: CASSGNRVNGEAFF.

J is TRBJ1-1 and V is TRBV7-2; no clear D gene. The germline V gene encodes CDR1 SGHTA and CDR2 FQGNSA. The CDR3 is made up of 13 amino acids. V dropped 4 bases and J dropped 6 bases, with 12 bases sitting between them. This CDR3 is CASSSRAVAEAFF. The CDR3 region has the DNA TGTGCCAGCAGCTCAAGGGCGGTGGCTGAAGCTTTCTTT.

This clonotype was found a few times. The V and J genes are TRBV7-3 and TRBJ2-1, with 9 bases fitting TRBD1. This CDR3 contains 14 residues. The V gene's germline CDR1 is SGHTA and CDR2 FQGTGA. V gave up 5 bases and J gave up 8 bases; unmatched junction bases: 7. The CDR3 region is CASSTTGGTYEQFF. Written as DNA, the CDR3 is TGTGCCAGCAGCACCACAGGGGGCACATATGAGCAGTTCTTC.

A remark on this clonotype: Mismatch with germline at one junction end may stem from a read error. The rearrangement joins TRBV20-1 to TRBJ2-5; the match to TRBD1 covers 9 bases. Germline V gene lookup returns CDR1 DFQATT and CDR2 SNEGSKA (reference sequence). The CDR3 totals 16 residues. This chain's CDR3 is CCARDLLGTGFETQYF. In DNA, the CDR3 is TGCTGTGCTAGAGATCTTCTTGGGACAGGGTTTGAGACCCAGTACTTC.

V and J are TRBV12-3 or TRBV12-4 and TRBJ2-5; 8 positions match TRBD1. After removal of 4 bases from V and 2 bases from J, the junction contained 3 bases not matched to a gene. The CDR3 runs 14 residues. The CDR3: CASSSGQVQETQYF. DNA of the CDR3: TGTGCCAGCAGTTCGGGACAGGTTCAAGAGACCCAGTACTTC.

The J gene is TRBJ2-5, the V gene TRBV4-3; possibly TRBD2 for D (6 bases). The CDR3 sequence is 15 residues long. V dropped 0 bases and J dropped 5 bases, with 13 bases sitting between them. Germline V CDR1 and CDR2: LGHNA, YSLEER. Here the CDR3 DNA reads TGCGCCAGCAGCCAAGATGGGACTGCGGGGGAGACCCAGTACTTC. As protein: CASSQDGTAGETQYF.

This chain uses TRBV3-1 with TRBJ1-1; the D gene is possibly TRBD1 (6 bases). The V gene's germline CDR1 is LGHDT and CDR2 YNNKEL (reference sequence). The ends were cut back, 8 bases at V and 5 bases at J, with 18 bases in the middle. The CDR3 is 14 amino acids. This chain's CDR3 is CASRRSGEGTEAFF. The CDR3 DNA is TGTGCCAGCCGCCGGTCAGGGGAAGGGACTGAAGCTTTCTTT.

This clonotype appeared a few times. The CDR3: CATQRTLSYNEQFF. CDR3 nucleotide sequence: TGTGCCACCCAACGGACACTCTCCTACAATGAGCAGTTCTTC. This chain uses TRBV6-1 with TRBJ2-1; D perhaps matches TRBD1 (5 bases). V was cut by 10 bases and J by 0 bases, with 13 bases left in between. The CDR3 length is 14 residues. Germline V gives CDR1 MNHNS, CDR2 SASEGT.

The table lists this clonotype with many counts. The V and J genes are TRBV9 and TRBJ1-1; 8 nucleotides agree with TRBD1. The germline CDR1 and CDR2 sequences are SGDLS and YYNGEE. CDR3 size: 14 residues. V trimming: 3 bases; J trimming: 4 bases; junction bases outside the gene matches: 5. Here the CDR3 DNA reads TGTGCCAGCAGCGGCGACAGGGGTACCACTGAAGCTTTCTTT. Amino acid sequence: CASSGDRGTTEAFF.

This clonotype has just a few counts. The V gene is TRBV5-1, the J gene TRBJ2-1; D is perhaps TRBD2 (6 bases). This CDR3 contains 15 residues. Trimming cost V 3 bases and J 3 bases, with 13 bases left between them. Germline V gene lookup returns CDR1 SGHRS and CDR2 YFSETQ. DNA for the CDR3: TGCGCCAGCAGCTACCTGGGGGGTAACTACAATGAGCAGTTCTTC. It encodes CASSYLGGNYNEQFF.

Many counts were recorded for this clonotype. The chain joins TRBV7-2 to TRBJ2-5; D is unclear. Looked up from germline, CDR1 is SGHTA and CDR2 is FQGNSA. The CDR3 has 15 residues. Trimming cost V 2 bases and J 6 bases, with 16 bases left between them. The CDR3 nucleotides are TGTGCCAGCAGCTTAAGCCCCAGGCACGAGAAGACCCAGTACTTC. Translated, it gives CASSLSPRHEKTQYF.

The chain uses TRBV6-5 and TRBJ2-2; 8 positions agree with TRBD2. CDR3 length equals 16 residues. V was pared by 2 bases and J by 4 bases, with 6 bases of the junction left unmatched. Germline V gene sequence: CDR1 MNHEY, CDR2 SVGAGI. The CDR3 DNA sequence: TGTGCCAGCAGTTACATCCTAGCGGGCCCCACCGGGGAGCTGTTTTTT. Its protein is CASSYILAGPTGELFF.

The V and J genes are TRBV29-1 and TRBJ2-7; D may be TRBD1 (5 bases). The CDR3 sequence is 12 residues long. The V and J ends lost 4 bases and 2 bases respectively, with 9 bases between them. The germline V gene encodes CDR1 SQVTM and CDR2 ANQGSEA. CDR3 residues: CSVGAGTYEQYF. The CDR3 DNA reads TGCAGCGTTGGGGCAGGGACCTACGAGCAGTACTTC.

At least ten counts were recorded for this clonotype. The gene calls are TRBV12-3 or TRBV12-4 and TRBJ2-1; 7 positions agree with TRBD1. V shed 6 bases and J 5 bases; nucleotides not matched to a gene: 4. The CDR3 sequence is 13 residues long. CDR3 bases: TGTGCCAGCAGAGAACAGGGGAACAATGAGCAGTTCTTC. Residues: CASREQGNNEQFF.

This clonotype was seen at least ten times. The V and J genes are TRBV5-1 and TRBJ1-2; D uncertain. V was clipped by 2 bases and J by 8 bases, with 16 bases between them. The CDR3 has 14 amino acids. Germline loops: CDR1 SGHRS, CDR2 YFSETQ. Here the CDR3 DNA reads TGCGCCAGCAGCTTACTGGGTCCCCCGAGCGGCTACACCTTC. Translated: CASSLLGPPSGYTF.

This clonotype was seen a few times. The CDR3: CASSGSGRTYNEQFF. The CDR3 DNA reads TGTGCCAGCAGCGGTAGCGGGAGAACCTACAATGAGCAGTTCTTC. The rearrangement links TRBV12-3 or TRBV12-4 to TRBJ2-1; 9 bases map to TRBD2. V gave up 6 bases and J gave up 2 bases; unmatched junction bases: 5. The CDR3 extends over 15 amino acids.

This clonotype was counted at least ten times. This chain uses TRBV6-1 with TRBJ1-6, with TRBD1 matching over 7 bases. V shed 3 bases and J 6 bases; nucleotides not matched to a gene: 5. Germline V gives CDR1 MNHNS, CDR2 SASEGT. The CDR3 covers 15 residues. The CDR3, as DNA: TGTGCCAGCAGTGACACGGGACAGTTTAATTCACCCCTCCACTTT. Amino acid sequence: CASSDTGQFNSPLHF.

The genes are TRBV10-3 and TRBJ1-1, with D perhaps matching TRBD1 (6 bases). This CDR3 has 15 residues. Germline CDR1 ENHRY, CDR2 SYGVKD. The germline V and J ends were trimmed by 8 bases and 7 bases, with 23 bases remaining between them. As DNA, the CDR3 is TGTGCCATCCAGCGGGACACAGCCTTGGCCGGTGAAGCTTTCTTT. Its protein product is CAIQRDTALAGEAFF.

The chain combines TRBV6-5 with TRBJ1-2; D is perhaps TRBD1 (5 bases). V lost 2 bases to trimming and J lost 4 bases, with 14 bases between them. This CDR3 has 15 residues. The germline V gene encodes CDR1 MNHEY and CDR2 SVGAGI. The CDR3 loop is CASSYEGSEGYGYTF. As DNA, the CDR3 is TGTGCCAGCAGTTACGAGGGGTCAGAAGGCTATGGCTACACCTTC.

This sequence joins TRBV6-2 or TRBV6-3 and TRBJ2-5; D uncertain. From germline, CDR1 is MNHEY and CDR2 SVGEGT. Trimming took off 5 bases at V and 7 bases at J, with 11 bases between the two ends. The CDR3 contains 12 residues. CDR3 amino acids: CASSPVSGTQYF. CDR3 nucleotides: TGTGCCAGCAGTCCCGTCTCAGGGACCCAGTACTTC.

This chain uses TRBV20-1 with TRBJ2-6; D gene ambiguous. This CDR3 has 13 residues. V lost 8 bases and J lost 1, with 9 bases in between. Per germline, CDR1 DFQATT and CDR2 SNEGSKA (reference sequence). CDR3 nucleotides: TGCAGTACCGGCGATTCTGGGGCCAACGTCCTGACTTTC. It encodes CSTGDSGANVLTF.

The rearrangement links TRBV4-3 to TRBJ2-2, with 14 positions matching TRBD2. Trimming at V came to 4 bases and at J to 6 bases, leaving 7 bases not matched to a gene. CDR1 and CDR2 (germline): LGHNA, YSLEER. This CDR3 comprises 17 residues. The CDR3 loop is CASSLGLAGVRAGELFF. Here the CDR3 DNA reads TGCGCCAGCAGCCTGGGACTAGCGGGAGTGAGGGCCGGGGAGCTGTTTTTT.

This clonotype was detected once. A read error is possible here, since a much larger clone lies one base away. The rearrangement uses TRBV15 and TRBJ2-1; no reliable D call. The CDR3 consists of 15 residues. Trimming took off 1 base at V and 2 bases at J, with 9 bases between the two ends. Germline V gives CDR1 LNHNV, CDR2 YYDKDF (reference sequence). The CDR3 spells CATSRGTDPYNEQFF. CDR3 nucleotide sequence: TGTGCCACCAGCAGAGGCACGGACCCCTACAATGAGCAGTTCTTC.